This is a list of T cell receptor beta chains from one sample in a study of human T cells and chemical hapten exposure. Using its own MiXCR run on the RACE reads, TCRdb lists one record per CDR3 protein. Among approximately 350,000 distinct CDR3 sequences, about 6% were seen once, and the ten largest hold around 6.1%. The starting material was whole blood, obtained in connection with sensitization to the hapten diphenylcyclopropenone (DPC). The receptors were gathered from a woman aged 18-35 years with alopecia areata. Some clones in this sample may be carry-over from other donors' samples. Both conserved end residues are part of each CDR3. The D gene is left open where the match is weak. Clone size is stated in some rows and not others, as once, few, many or a class when expanded.

TRBJ1-1 many TRBV3-1 . TGTGCCAGCAGCGGGGGTGCCCCCCCTGAAGCTTTCTTT CASSGGAPPEAFF
TRBJ2-4 . TRBV7-9 . TGTGCCAGCAGCCCGGACACTCAAAACATTCAGTACTTC CASSPDTQNIQYF
TRBJ2-6 . TRBV7-6 . TGTGCCAGCAGCTTAGCACGAAGCTCTGGGGCCAACGTCCTGACTTTC CASSLARSSGANVLTF
TRBJ1-4 . TRBV6-5 . TGTGCCAGCAGGTACAGGCGAACTAATGAAAAACTGTTTTTT CASRYRRTNEKLFF
TRBJ1-6 few TRBV28 . TGTGCCGCGAAGGCAGGGTTTTTCTCACCCCTCCACTTT CAAKAGFFSPLHF
TRBJ2-7 few TRBV27 . TGTGCCAGCACTTTCGCTGGCTCCTACGAGCAGTACTTC CASTFAGSYEQYF
TRBJ2-3 . TRBV2 . TGTGCCAGCAAAGTAGCCCCTCCTACAGATACGCAGTATTTT CASKVAPPTDTQYF
TRBJ1-2 many TRBV10-3 . TGTGCCATCAGTGAGTCTCAGCTACCAGGGGGCTACACCTTC CAISESQLPGGYTF
TRBJ1-1 many TRBV12-3/TRBV12-4 . TGTGCCAGCAGTTTATTAGGGGCGGGAAACACTGAAGCTTTCTTT CASSLLGAGNTEAFF
TRBJ1-2 many TRBV7-9 TRBD1 TGTGCCAGCAGTTTAACAGGGGCCATTTCACGAGGCTACACCTTC CASSLTGAISRGYTF
TRBJ1-5 . TRBV18 . TGTGCCAGCTCATTATGGGACAAGGATCAGCCCCAGCATTTT CASSLWDKDQPQHF
TRBJ2-7 few TRBV28 . TGTGCCAGCAGTTCCCGCAGGGCGTCCCACGAGCAGTACTTC CASSSRRASHEQYF
TRBJ2-1 . TRBV4-2 TRBD2 TGTGCCAGCAGCTCAGGGATACTAGCGGGGAACAATGAGCAGTTCTTC CASSSGILAGNNEQFF
TRBJ2-7 few TRBV25-1 . TGTGCCAGCACTCACGAGCAGTACTTC CASTHEQYF
TRBJ1-4 many TRBV2 TRBD1 TGTGCCAGCAGTAGAGACAGGGGAGATGAAAAACTGTTTTTT CASSRDRGDEKLFF
TRBJ2-3 few TRBV5-1 . TGCGCCAGCAGCTTGGAAAGAACAGATACGCAGTATTTT CASSLERTDTQYF
TRBJ2-1 many TRBV6-2/TRBV6-3 . TGTGCCGTCGCACTAGTAGCCTTAGATGAGCAGTTCTTC CAVALVALDEQFF
TRBJ1-3 many TRBV28 . TGTGCCAGCAGTTTATGGGGACTCGACGCCCCGACTGGAAACACCATATATTTT CASSLWGLDAPTGNTIYF
TRBJ1-1 many TRBV5-5 . TGTGCCAGCAGCTTGGCCAGGCCCACTGAAGCTTTCTTT CASSLARPTEAFF
TRBJ2-7 few TRBV5-4 . TGTGCCAGCAGCTCTACCGAGGGGGACCACGAGCAGTACTTC CASSSTEGDHEQYF
TRBJ2-7 few TRBV7-8 . TGTGCCAGCAGCTACTCTCTCGATCCGCAGGGGATATCCGACGAGCAGTACTTC CASSYSLDPQGISDEQYF
TRBJ1-1 many TRBV20-1 TRBD1 TGCAGTGCTAGTGAAACAGGGGACACTGAAGCTTTCTTT CSASETGDTEAFF
TRBJ1-3 many TRBV20-1 . TGCAGTGCACGCCCCCCGAATATTAGGGACACCATATATTTT CSARPPNIRDTIYF
TRBJ2-5 few TRBV6-2/TRBV6-3 TRBD2 TGTGCCAGCAGTTTCTCCCGACTAGCGGGGGGTGGAGAGACCCAGTACTTC CASSFSRLAGGGETQYF
TRBJ2-2 few TRBV5-1 . TGCGCCAGCAGCTTGGATCGGGCTTACACCGGGGAGCTGTTTTTT CASSLDRAYTGELFF
TRBJ1-4 many TRBV6-5 . TGTGCCAGCAGGCGATTAGGAGAAAAACTGTTTTTT CASRRLGEKLFF